A selection of T cell receptor beta chains follows, all from one sample in a study of cytomegalovirus exposure and HLA in healthy donors. Sequencing was performed with immunoSEQ multiplex PCR; in TCRdb, only in-frame clones are kept and a portion is missing. The sample consists of some 140,000 clones, 60% to 80% of them appearing once. Sequencing was performed on PBMCs. These receptors were collected from a man aged 30 to 45 in good health and CMV-seronegative. The CDR3 runs from the conserved cysteine through the conserved F or W. A D gene is named only where the DNA matches it firmly. The size of a clone is reported for some rows only, either as once, few or many, or as a class for expanded clones.

.,.,16,TRBJ2-2,TRBV6-4,TGTGCCAGCAGTGACTCGGCAGGGTCGAGCACCGGGGAGCTGTTTTTT,CASSDSAGSSTGELFF
TRBD2,.,16,TRBJ2-4,TRBV5-1,TGCGCCAGCAGCCTTTCCGGACTAGCGGGAATGAACATTCAGTACTTC,CASSLSGLAGMNIQYF
TRBD1,.,12,TRBJ2-7,TRBV6-1,TGTGCCAGCCGGGACAGTCGATACGAGCAGTACTTC,CASRDSRYEQYF
TRBD2,.,17,TRBJ2-2,TRBV28,TGTGCCAGCAGGGCCCGATTGAGCGGGAGATATACCGGGGAGCTGTTTTTT,CASRARLSGRYTGELFF
TRBD1,.,14,TRBJ1-5,TRBV19,TGTGCCAGTAGTATACGACAGGGCGGTCAGCCCCAGCATTTT,CASSIRQGGQPQHF
.,.,17,TRBJ2-6,TRBV10-3,TGTGCCATCAGTGAGTCCCAGTTACCTTCTGGGGCCAACGTCCTGACTTTC,CAISESQLPSGANVLTF
TRBD2,few,16,TRBJ2-2,TRBV11-2,TGTGCCAGCAGCTTAGGGGGACTAGCCGGGACCGGGGAGCTGTTTTTT,CASSLGGLAGTGELFF
.,.,14,TRBJ1-5,TRBV7-9,TGTGCCAGCAGTCCTTCTTATAGCAATCAGCCCCAGCATTTT,CASSPSYSNQPQHF
.,.,14,TRBJ1-2,TRBV11-2,TGTGCCAGCAGCTTAGATTGGACAGAATATGGCTACACCTTC,CASSLDWTEYGYTF
TRBD1,.,14,TRBJ2-7,TRBV6-5,TGTGCCAGCAGTTCCGGGACAGGGGTCTACGAGCAGTACTTC,CASSSGTGVYEQYF
TRBD1,.,14,TRBJ2-7,TRBV11-2,TGTGCCAGCAGCCCCGGGACAGGGAGGCGCGAGCAGTACTTC,CASSPGTGRREQYF
TRBD1,.,14,TRBJ2-7,TRBV5-8,TGTGCCAGCAGCCCGCGGACAGGGAGCTACGAGCAGTACTTC,CASSPRTGSYEQYF
TRBD1,.,16,TRBJ1-5,TRBV4-1,TGCGCCAGCAGCCAGGCCGGGACAGGGGGCAATCAGCCCCAGCATTTT,CASSQAGTGGNQPQHF
.,.,14,TRBJ2-1,TRBV2,.,CASSTSGAYNEQFF
TRBD1,.,15,TRBJ2-1,TRBV27,TGTGCCAGCAGTTACAGGGGGGCCTTATACAATGAGCAGTTCTTC,CASSYRGALYNEQFF
.,few,14,TRBJ1-1,TRBV5-4,TGTGCCAGCAGCTTGGACGCAGAGAACACTGAAGCTTTCTTT,CASSLDAENTEAFF
TRBD1,.,15,TRBJ2-2,TRBV2,TGTGCCAGCAAAAGGACAGGGGCCAACACCGGGGAGCTGTTTTTT,CASKRTGANTGELFF
TRBD1,.,16,TRBJ2-5,TRBV29-1,TGCAGCGTTGGCCTAAGGAGGGACAGGGGGCAAGAGACCCAGTACTTC,CSVGLRRDRGQETQYF
.,.,13,TRBJ1-1,TRBV14,TGTGCCAGCAGCCAACAGGGGAACACTGAAGCTTTCTTT,CASSQQGNTEAFF
.,few,12,TRBJ2-5,TRBV25-1,TGTGCCAGCAGTGGGTCGGGGGAGACCCAGTACTTC,CASSGSGETQYF
.,.,13,TRBJ2-5,TRBV5-4,TGTGCCACCTCACGACAGGACCAAGAGACCCAGTACTTC,CATSRQDQETQYF
.,once,15,TRBJ2-7,TRBV15,TGTGCCACCAGCAGAGGGGGGAGGCCGGCTTACGAGCAGTACTTC,CATSRGGRPAYEQYF
TRBD1,.,13,TRBJ2-4,TRBV29-1,TGCAGCGCGTTGGGACAGGGAAAGGACATTCAGTACTTC,CSALGQGKDIQYF
.,.,13,TRBJ1-1,TRBV5-4,TGTGCCAGCAGCTTGCAGGGAGGCACTGAAGCTTTCTTT,CASSLQGGTEAFF
TRBD1,.,15,TRBJ2-2,TRBV28,TGTGCCAGCAGTTCTTTTAAGACAGGGCCCGGGGAGCTGTTTTTT,CASSSFKTGPGELFF
.,once,12,TRBJ2-7,TRBV19,TGTGCCAGTAGTATAGCCGGTTCCGAGCAGTACTTC,CASSIAGSEQYF
.,.,18,TRBJ2-3,TRBV23-1,TGCGCCAGCAGTCAACCGAGGCCGGGGTCGCCGTCGACAGATACGCAGTATTTT,CASSQPRPGSPSTDTQYF
TRBD2,few,16,TRBJ2-3,TRBV11-3,TGTGCCAGCAGCTCAGGGACTAGCGAGAGCACAGATACGCAGTATTTT,CASSSGTSESTDTQYF
.,.,14,TRBJ2-1,TRBV7-3,TGTGCCAGCAGCTTCGGCAGGGGATGGGATGAGCAGTTCTTC,CASSFGRGWDEQFF
TRBD1,once,14,TRBJ2-7,TRBV11-2,TGTGCCAGCAGCTTAGCGCGGACAGGGCACGAGCAGTACTTC,CASSLARTGHEQYF
TRBD1,few,12,TRBJ2-7,TRBV2,TGTGCCAGCGGTGACAGGGGCTACGAGCAGTACTTC,CASGDRGYEQYF
TRBD1,few,16,TRBJ2-1,TRBV6-5,TGTGCCAGCAGTTACGCGGGACAGGGCAGCTACAATGAGCAGTTCTTC,CASSYAGQGSYNEQFF
TRBD2,.,17,TRBJ2-3,TRBV19,TGTGCCAGTAGTAAGGTCCGGGCTAGCGGAAGCACAGATACGCAGTATTTT,CASSKVRASGSTDTQYF
.,.,16,TRBJ2-5,TRBV6-5,TGTGCCAGCAGTTACTCGAGAGGTGGAGGGAGTGGGACCCAGTACTTC,CASSYSRGGGSGTQYF
.,.,13,TRBJ2-1,TRBV29-1,TGCAGCGTTGAAGAGTCCCCCGGGTTTAAGCAGTTCTTC,CSVEESPGFKQFF
TRBD1,.,14,TRBJ2-7,TRBV14,TGTGCCAGCAGCCTAACCAGGGGGCCGTACGAGCAGTACTTC,CASSLTRGPYEQYF
.,few,12,TRBJ2-7,TRBV6-4,TGTGCCAGCGTTTGCGGGTTCTACGAGCAGTACTTC,CASVCGFYEQYF